The T cell receptor (beta chain) under discussion was sequenced for a study of shared clonotypes between healthy human individuals. Study information: Serving as donors were two women and three men, whose ages spanned 18 to 49. Study-wide findings and caveats: Sequencing of the sorted subsets was shown by rarefaction to be incomplete despite large depth. Compared with clonotypes that all four donors shared, non-shared clonotypes had lower generation probabilities. Among donors, the sharing of clonotypes was expected to be influenced by sequencing depth.

On this clone itself: What it recognizes is unknown.

V lost 8 bases and J lost 6, with 13 bases in between. The CDR3 sequence is 12 residues long. Germline CDR1 is SNHLY and CDR2 is FYNNEI. Some clones are missing from TCRdb's copy, which holds only in-frame ones; the method was immunoSEQ multiplex PCR. This table holds about 600,000 clones, roughly 98% found once. Naive CD8 cells lacked CD45RO, underwent positive selection for CCR7 and left out terminally differentiated effector memory CD45RA+ cells. The chain links TRBV2 to TRBJ1-1; D is possibly TRBD1 (5 bases). The receptor comes from a man aged 30 to 39 in good health. The sequenced material came from naive CD8+ T cells sorted from blood. Here the CDR3 DNA reads TGTGCCAGCGTCGGGGGGAGGCCTGAAGCTTTCTTT. Translated, it gives CASVGGRPEAFF.